Below, 9 T cell receptor beta chains from the same sample are listed, as sequenced in a study of shared clonotypes between healthy human individuals (dated by TCRdb to the early 2020s). The library was produced with the immunoSEQ multiplex PCR assay. The clones in this table, taken by TCRdb from immuneACCESS, are in-frame only. Not every clone is retained; where verified, under half of the shortfall comes from an unresolved V gene, and the cause of the rest is unknown. The sample table records about 380,000 clones; roughly 96% of these occur just once. The top ten constitute about 0.32% of the sample. The source material was memory CD8+ T cells sorted from blood. According to the study, the label for this sample's cell subset or site signals: CD45RO+ cells pooled with CCR7-negative TemRA cells. The origin of the receptors is a man aged 25-45 years in good health.

This chain joins TRBV5-1 and TRBJ1-2; tentative D call: TRBD1 (5 bases). This CDR3 contains 13 residues. V was pared by 3 bases and J by 4 bases, with 10 bases between. CDR1 and CDR2 from the germline V gene are SGHRS and YFSETQ. CDR3 coding DNA: TGCGCCAGCAGCTGGCGGGGGGGCTATGGCTACACCTTC. It translates to CASSWRGGYGYTF. The entire variable domain, with the rest obtained from reference TRBV5-1 and TRBJ1-2, is as follows: KAGVTQTPRYLIKTRGQQVTLSCSPISGHRSVSWYQQTPGQGLQFLFEYFSETQRNKGNFPGRFSGRQFSNSRSEMNVSTLELGDSALYLCASSWRGGYGYTFGSGTRLTVV.

The chain couples TRBV4-1 to TRBJ2-7; TRBD2 agrees at 8 bases. CDR3 size: 16 residues. The V gene end was trimmed by 1 base and the J gene end by 0 bases; junction bases not matched to a gene: 5. Germline CDR1 reads MGHRA; CDR2 reads YSYEKL. DNA of the CDR3: TGCGCCAGCAGCCAAGGGTGGCTAGCGGGCTCCTACGAGCAGTACTTC. Translation gives CASSQGWLAGSYEQYF.

The chain carries TRBV28 and TRBJ1-3, with D perhaps matching TRBD1 (6 bases). The V end was cut by 6 bases, the J end by 4 bases, with 13 bases between. This CDR3 contains 14 residues. Germline V CDR1 and CDR2: MDHEN, SYDVKM. The CDR3 sequence is CASRDSPGGNTIYF. The CDR3 nucleotides read TGTGCCAGCAGGGACAGCCCAGGGGGAAACACCATATATTTT. The entire variable domain, with the rest obtained from reference TRBV28 and TRBJ1-3, is as follows: DVKVTQSSRYLVKRTGEKVFLECVQDMDHENMFWYRQDPGLGLRLIYFSYDVKMKEKGDIPEGYSVSREKKERFSLILESASTNQTSMYLCASRDSPGGNTIYFGEGSWLTVV.

The J gene is TRBJ2-1, the V gene TRBV11-3; D is unresolved. CDR1 and CDR2 (germline): SGHNT, YENEEA. CDR3 length: 12 amino acids. The V gene lost 10 bases and the J gene lost 6 bases, with 13 bases spanning the gap. CDR3 residues: CATAATPNEQFF. CDR3 nucleotide sequence: TGTGCCACAGCAGCTACTCCCAATGAGCAGTTCTTC.

This rearrangement joins TRBV29-1 to TRBJ2-1; 12 nucleotides match TRBD2. V lost 6 bases and J lost 7; bases outside the gene matches: 4. Germline CDR1 is SQVTM and CDR2 is ANQGSEA. CDR3 length: 13 amino acids. CDR3 in DNA: TGCAGCGTGTGGACTAGCGGGAAGAATGAGCAGTTCTTC. This encodes CSVWTSGKNEQFF.

In the case of this clone: The same CDR3 is also encoded by other DNA sequences in this sample. J is TRBJ2-3 and V is TRBV18, with unresolved D. The V gene's germline CDR1 is KGHSH and CDR2 LQKENI. Trimming stripped 1 base from V and 2 bases from J, with 4 bases between. The CDR3 contains 13 residues. The CDR3 loop reads CASSPLATDTQYF. The CDR3 region has the DNA TGTGCCAGCTCACCACTAGCCACAGATACGCAGTATTTT.

The chain is built from TRBV9 and TRBJ1-1, with D perhaps TRBD1 (5 bases). The CDR3 is 15 amino acids. With 4 bases removed from V and 3 bases from J, the gap between germline ends came to 16 bases. Germline CDR1 and CDR2: SGDLS and YYNGEE. CDR3 residues: CASSLGTAGDTEAFF. CDR3 DNA sequence: TGTGCCAGCAGCCTCGGGACCGCCGGGGACACTGAAGCTTTCTTT.

Here the CDR3 reads CASSQPQGPRDGGYTF. Here the CDR3 DNA reads TGCGCCAGCAGCCAACCACAGGGGCCGCGTGACGGTGGCTACACCTTC. The rearrangement links TRBV4-1 to TRBJ1-2; 7 nucleotides agree with TRBD1. The CDR3 totals 16 residues. Germline assignment: CDR1 MGHRA and CDR2 YSYEKL. The V and J ends lost 2 bases and 7 bases, in that order; junction bases with no gene match: 13.

This clone was seen once. This chain uses TRBV27 with TRBJ2-7; D is ambiguous. The ends were cut back, 5 bases at V and 5 bases at J, with 10 bases in the middle. CDR1 and CDR2 from the germline V gene are MNHEY and SMNVEV (reference sequence). The CDR3 is 12 amino acids. The CDR3 protein is CASSPGWDEQYF. CDR3 coding DNA: TGTGCCAGCAGTCCTGGCTGGGACGAGCAGTACTTC.